This T cell receptor (beta chain) originates from a study of blood T cells in healthy people across ages. Study-level results: Using unsorted PBMCs precluded a conclusive naive versus antigen-experienced comparison.

The V gene's germline CDR1 is SGHKS and CDR2 YYEKEE (reference sequence). V was cut by 2 bases and J by 2 bases, with 16 bases left in between. The CDR3 is 16 amino acids. A word on this clonotype: Its specificity is not known.

A second PCR of 7 to 11 cycles used a sample-barcoded 5' primer and a J-beta primer mix. TCRdb re-called the 5' RACE reads with MiXCR, one entry per CDR3 protein. The sample gives approximately 820,000 distinct CDR3 sequences, roughly 44% of which show up once; around 21% is in the top ten. The clonotype comes from a man aged 60 to 69 in good health. V is TRBV5-5 and J is TRBJ1-2; a weak D match, TRBD1 (5 bases). The sequenced sample consisted of blood. The CDR3 bases are TGTGCCAGCAGCTTATTCCCCCAGGGAGGCAACTATGGCTACACCTTC. Amino acid sequence: CASSLFPQGGNYGYTF.